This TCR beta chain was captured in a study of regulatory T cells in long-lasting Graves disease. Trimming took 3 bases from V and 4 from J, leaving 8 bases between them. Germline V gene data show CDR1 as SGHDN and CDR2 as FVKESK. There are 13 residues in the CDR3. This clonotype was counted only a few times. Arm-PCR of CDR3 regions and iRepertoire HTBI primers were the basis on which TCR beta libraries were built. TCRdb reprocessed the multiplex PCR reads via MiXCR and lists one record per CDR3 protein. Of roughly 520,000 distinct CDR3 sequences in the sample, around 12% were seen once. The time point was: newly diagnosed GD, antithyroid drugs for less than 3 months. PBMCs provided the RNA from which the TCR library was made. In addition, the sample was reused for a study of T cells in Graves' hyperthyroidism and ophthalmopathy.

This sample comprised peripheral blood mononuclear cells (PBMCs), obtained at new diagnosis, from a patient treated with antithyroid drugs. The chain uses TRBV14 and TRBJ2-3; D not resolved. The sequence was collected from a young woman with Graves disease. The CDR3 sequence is CASSQAWADTQYF. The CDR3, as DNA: TGTGCCAGCAGCCAGGCGTGGGCAGATACGCAGTATTTT.